Presented here are 5 T cell receptor beta chains from one specimen sequenced in a study of blood T cells in healthy people across ages (dated by TCRdb to the mid-2010s). The library was prepared using 5' RACE. Sequencing was performed on an Illumina HiSeq 2500. The second PCR ran for about 6 to 12 cycles and used a J-beta primer mix along with a sample-barcoded 5' primer. TCRdb took the public reads, trimmed them with fastp at Q25, ran MiXCR for clone calling and kept in-frame beta chains. Every entry covers one CDR3 protein and lists the most common genes and DNA from its rows. The sample records around 1,000,000 distinct CDR3 sequences, approximately 25% of which are singletons. The biggest ten clones account for around 0.75% of the sample. Separately, the same data were catalogued under a study of T cells of mothers and their children.

Sequencing was carried out using blood. The receptors were sampled from a girl aged 2 to 9 in good health.

The V and J genes are TRBV12-3 or TRBV12-4 and TRBJ2-5; D gene uncertain. The CDR3 covers 14 residues. With 2 bases removed from V and 7 bases from J, the gap between germline ends came to 14 bases. The CDR3 loop is CASSLPGHLGTQYF. The DNA of the CDR3 is TGTGCCAGCAGTTTACCCGGCCACTTAGGGACCCAGTACTTC.

Only a few counts were recorded for this clonotype. The chain joins TRBV20-1 to TRBJ1-5; D gene ambiguous. Trimming shortened V by 1 base and J by 5 bases, and 12 bases separated the two germline ends. Germline V gene data show CDR1 as DFQATT and CDR2 as SNEGSKA (reference sequence). The CDR3 runs to 14 residues. CDR3 amino acids: CSARVPGIDQPQHF. CDR3 bases: TGCAGTGCTAGAGTTCCCGGGATAGATCAGCCCCAGCATTTT.

This clonotype has a single count. The V gene is TRBV12-3 or TRBV12-4, the J gene TRBJ2-5, with 8 bases fitting TRBD1. The DNA end favors TRBJ2-7, so the J call may be wrong. The CDR3 consists of 15 residues. As DNA, the CDR3 is TGTGCCAGCAGTAGTAACGCAGGGGGCTATGACGAGCAGTACTTC. Amino acids: CASSSNAGGYDEQYF.

This clonotype has just a few counts. The rearrangement joins TRBV5-1 to TRBJ2-5; D may correspond to TRBD1 or TRBD2 (5 bases each). The CDR3 runs 14 residues. Germline-derived CDR1 and CDR2 are SGHRS and YFSETQ. V lost 2 bases and J lost 4, with 12 bases in between. The CDR3 reads CASSFQGRAETQYF. The DNA of the CDR3 is TGCGCCAGCAGCTTCCAGGGACGAGCAGAGACCCAGTACTTC. The complete variable domain, with remaining parts taken from reference TRBV5-1 and TRBJ2-5, reads KAGVTQTPRYLIKTRGQQVTLSCSPISGHRSVSWYQQTPGQGLQFLFEYFSETQRNKGNFPGRFSGRQFSNSRSEMNVSTLELGDSALYLCASSFQGRAETQYFGPGTRLLVL.

This clonotype occurred a few times. V and J are TRBV29-1 and TRBJ2-5; 8 nucleotides match TRBD2. Germline CDR1 SQVTM, CDR2 ANQGSEA. The ends lost 3 bases at V and 5 bases at J; junction bases unmatched: 14. The CDR3 length is 16 residues. The CDR3 is CSVDAGGAWESETQYF. CDR3 coding DNA: TGCAGCGTTGATGCGGGGGGCGCGTGGGAATCTGAGACCCAGTACTTC.